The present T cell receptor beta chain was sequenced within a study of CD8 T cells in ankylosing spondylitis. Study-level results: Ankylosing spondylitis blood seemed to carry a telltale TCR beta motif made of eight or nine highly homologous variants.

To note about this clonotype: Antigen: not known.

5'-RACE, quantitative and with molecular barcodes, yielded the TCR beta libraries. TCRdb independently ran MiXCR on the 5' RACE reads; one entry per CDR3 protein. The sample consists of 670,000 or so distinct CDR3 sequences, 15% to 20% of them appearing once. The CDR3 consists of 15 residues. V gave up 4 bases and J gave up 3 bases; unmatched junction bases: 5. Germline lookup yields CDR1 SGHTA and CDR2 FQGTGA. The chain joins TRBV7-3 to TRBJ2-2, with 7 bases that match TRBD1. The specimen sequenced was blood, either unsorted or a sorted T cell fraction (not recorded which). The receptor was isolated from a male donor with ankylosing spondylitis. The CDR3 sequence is CASSYTGEHTGELFF. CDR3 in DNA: TGTGCCAGCAGCTATACAGGGGAACACACCGGGGAGCTGTTTTTT. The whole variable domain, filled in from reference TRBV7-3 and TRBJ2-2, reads GAGVSQTPSNKVTEKGKYVELRCDPISGHTALYWYRQSLGQGPEFLIYFQGTGAADDSGLPNDRFFAVRPEGSVSTLKIQRTERGDSAVYLCASSYTGEHTGELFFGEGSRLTVL.